The 29 T cell receptor beta chains listed next were all sequenced from one sample in a study of T-cell reconstitution after alpha-beta-depleted transplantation in children. The library targeted TCRbeta and was prepared with unique molecular identifiers. In TCRdb, the PCR reads were re-called with MiXCR into one record per CDR3 protein. Here the sample spans roughly 100,000 distinct CDR3 sequences, roughly 8.8% being singletons. The sample here was PBMCs from the stem cell graft donor, taken from the stem cell graft. The receptors originated from a human donor who donated a stem cell graft to a child with congenital amegakaryocytic thrombocytopenia.

This clonotype was counted ten times or more. The V and J genes are TRBV25-1 and TRBJ1-2; no firm D call. CDR3 length: 11 amino acids. V gave up 8 bases and J gave up 4 bases, with 8 bases separating them. Per germline, CDR1 MGHDK and CDR2 SYGVNS. CDR3 in amino acids: CASGVGYGYTF. The CDR3 DNA is TGTGCCAGCGGGGTCGGCTATGGCTACACCTTC.

This clonotype was seen ten or more times. An end of the junction does not agree with germline; a read error may underlie this. The chain couples TRBV27 to TRBJ1-3, with TRBD1 as a possible D gene (5 bases). In germline, CDR1 is MNHEY, CDR2 SMNVEV (reference sequence). The CDR3 loop spans 13 amino acids. The CDR3 loop reads CASSLSQGTTIYF. In DNA form, the CDR3 reads TGTGCCAGCAGTTTGAGTCAGGGAACCACCATATATTTT.

This clonotype was seen many times. V is TRBV28 and J is TRBJ2-6, with D unclear. Between the trimmed V and J ends, which lost 8 bases and 2 bases, there was a span of 10 bases. Looked up from germline, CDR1 is MDHEN and CDR2 is SYDVKM. This CDR3 has 14 amino acids. CDR3 loop: CASVQSTGANVLTF. The CDR3 DNA sequence: TGTGCCAGCGTCCAATCTACTGGGGCCAACGTCCTGACTTTC.

This clonotype was recorded at least ten times. This rearrangement joins TRBV2 to TRBJ2-7; a possible D gene is TRBD2 (6 bases). V gave up 8 bases and J gave up 3 bases, with 14 bases separating them. The CDR3 covers 13 residues. Germline V lookup: CDR1 SNHLY, CDR2 FYNNEI. The CDR3 DNA reads TGTGCCAGCGGAGGGGTTGAGGGCTACGAGCAGTACTTC. It is translated as CASGGVEGYEQYF.

This clonotype was observed many times. The gene calls are TRBV10-3 and TRBJ1-6; a weak D match, TRBD1 (5 bases). V shed 5 bases and J shed 7 bases, with 15 bases lying between them. Germline V gene lookup returns CDR1 ENHRY and CDR2 SYGVKD. CDR3 length equals 15 residues. The CDR3 is CAISQQGPPNSPLHF. The DNA for the CDR3 is TGTGCCATCAGTCAGCAGGGCCCGCCAAATTCACCCCTCCACTTT.

The sample holds many counts of this clonotype. The chain combines TRBV4-3 with TRBJ2-7; TRBD2 matches at 12 bases. Per the germline V gene, CDR1 is LGHNA and CDR2 is YSLEER. After removal of 0 bases from V and 2 bases from J, the junction contained 2 bases not matched to a gene. This CDR3 contains 16 residues. The CDR3 region has the DNA TGCGCCAGCAGCCAAGATCGGACTAGCGGGGCCTACGAGCAGTACTTC. Protein: CASSQDRTSGAYEQYF.

This clonotype was seen ten or more times. The V call is TRBV9, the J call TRBJ1-1; D ambiguous. This CDR3 is built from 13 residues. Germline V gene lookup returns CDR1 SGDLS and CDR2 YYNGEE. The V end was cut by 2 bases, the J end by 6 bases, with 11 bases between. The CDR3 DNA reads TGTGCCAGCAGCGTCGGGGAAATGGCTGAAGCTTTCTTT. Amino acid sequence: CASSVGEMAEAFF.

The sample holds many counts of this clonotype. The chain combines TRBV7-3 with TRBJ2-3, with TRBD2 identical over 13 bases. Germline V gene data show CDR1 as SGHTA and CDR2 as FQGTGA. The length of the CDR3 is 21 residues. J lost 3 bases, V lost 1 base, and 16 bases had no gene match. The CDR3 bases are TGTGCCAGCAGCTTAATTGGTCTTGGACTAGCGGGAGACGTGGGTACAGATACGCAGTATTTT. This translates into CASSLIGLGLAGDVGTDTQYF.

Many counts were recorded for this clonotype. The gene calls are TRBV5-1 and TRBJ2-6, with TRBD1 as a possible D gene (7 bases). Germline CDR1 is SGHRS and CDR2 is YFSETQ. V gave up 3 bases and J gave up 0 bases, with 16 bases separating them. The CDR3 contains 18 residues. CDR3 residues: CASSSRGDRPSGANVLTF. DNA of the CDR3: TGCGCCAGCAGCTCGAGGGGGGACAGACCCTCTGGGGCCAACGTCCTGACTTTC.

This clonotype showed up many times. The chain recombines TRBV11-3 with TRBJ2-5; 9 nucleotides line up with TRBD2. Per the germline V gene, CDR1 is SGHNT and CDR2 is YENEEA. This CDR3 region has 18 residues. The ends lost 1 base at V and 5 bases at J; junction bases unmatched: 14. The CDR3 DNA follows: TGTGCCAGCAGCTTAGGGGCGATTCCCAGCGGGAGGAGGGAGACCCAGTACTTC. It specifies CASSLGAIPSGRRETQYF. Combining the CDR3 with reference TRBV11-3 and TRBJ2-5 gives the whole variable domain EAGVVQSPRYKIIEKKQPVAFWCNPISGHNTLYWYLQNLGQGPELLIRYENEEAVDDSQLPKDRFSAERLKGVDSTLKIQPAELGDSAVYLCASSLGAIPSGRRETQYFGPGTRLLVL.

This clonotype was detected ten times or more. The rearrangement links TRBV11-2 to TRBJ2-5, with D tentatively TRBD1 or TRBD2 (6 bases each). Germline CDR1 SGHAT, CDR2 FQNNGV. The ends were cut back, 2 bases at V and 1 base at J, with 17 bases in the middle. The CDR3 has 17 residues. CDR3 protein: CASSLFPKGGSQETQYF. Written as DNA, the CDR3 is TGTGCCAGCAGCTTATTCCCCAAGGGGGGATCCCAAGAGACCCAGTACTTC. Supplemented by reference TRBV11-2 and TRBJ2-5, the full variable domain reads EAGVAQSPRYKIIEKRQSVAFWCNPISGHATLYWYQQILGQGPKLLIQFQNNGVVDDSQLPKDRFSAERLKGVDSTLKIQPAKLEDSAVYLCASSLFPKGGSQETQYFGPGTRLLVL.

This clonotype has only a few counts. The V call is TRBV11-1, the J call TRBJ2-7; 8 bases match TRBD2. Germline loops: CDR1 SGHAT, CDR2 FQDESV (reference sequence). Trimming cost V 4 bases and J 3 bases; bases outside gene matches: 11. The CDR3 is made up of 16 amino acids. CDR3 residues: CASSSGSAGTSYEQYF. CDR3 bases: TGTGCCAGCAGCTCCGGCTCTGCCGGGACTAGCTACGAGCAGTACTTC.

There are many counts of this clonotype. The V gene is TRBV5-1, the J gene TRBJ2-6; a possible D gene is TRBD1 (6 bases). The CDR3 consists of 15 residues. CDR1 is SGHRS and CDR2 is YFSETQ in the germline V gene. Trimming cost V 1 base and J 1 base, with 6 bases left between them. CDR3 in DNA: TGCGCCAGCAGCTTGCAGGGGTCTGGGGCCAACGTCCTGACTTTC. Translation: CASSLQGSGANVLTF.

As regards this clonotype: One end of the junction varies from germline; a read error may be responsible. The V gene is TRBV20-1, the J gene TRBJ1-1; D unresolved. CDR1 DFQATT and CDR2 SNEGSKA come from the germline V gene (reference sequence). The CDR3 runs to 14 residues. The CDR3 protein is CSAESPGSYSEAFF. CDR3 DNA sequence: TGCAGTGCTGAATCCCCAGGCTCTTATTCCGAAGCTTTCTTC.

There are many counts of this clonotype. The chain carries TRBV3-1 and TRBJ2-3; D unclear. The V gene's germline CDR1 is LGHDT and CDR2 YNNKEL (reference sequence). The CDR3 runs to 13 residues. With 3 bases removed from V and 3 bases from J, the gap between germline ends came to 7 bases. The CDR3 sequence: CASSQAQTDTQYF. The CDR3 DNA reads TGTGCCAGCAGCCAGGCCCAAACAGATACGCAGTATTTT.

Ten or more counts support this clonotype. The chain employs TRBV28 and TRBJ1-5; D not certain. Germline V CDR1 and CDR2: MDHEN, SYDVKM. The CDR3 covers 12 residues. The V and J ends lost 2 bases and 7 bases respectively, with 6 bases between them. The DNA for the CDR3 is TGTGCCAGCAGTTTAACATGGCAGCCCCAGCATTTT. This encodes CASSLTWQPQHF. The entire variable domain, with the rest obtained from reference TRBV28 and TRBJ1-5, is as follows: DVKVTQSSRYLVKRTGEKVFLECVQDMDHENMFWYRQDPGLGLRLIYFSYDVKMKEKGDIPEGYSVSREKKERFSLILESASTNQTSMYLCASSLTWQPQHFGDGTRLSIL.

This clonotype was seen ten or more times. CDR3 nucleotides: TGTGCCAGCACCAAAAAGGGACTGCAAGAGACCCAGTACTTC. Its translation: CASTKKGLQETQYF. The chain recombines TRBV3-1 with TRBJ2-5; tentative D call: TRBD2 (6 bases). The V gene lost 7 bases and the J gene lost 2 bases, with 14 bases spanning the gap. Per germline, CDR1 LGHDT and CDR2 YNNKEL (reference sequence). The CDR3 length is 14 residues.

The rearrangement joins TRBV6-5 to TRBJ2-7; 8 bases are shared with TRBD2. The CDR3 has 17 amino acids. V shed 0 bases and J 0 bases; nucleotides not matched to a gene: 7. From germline, CDR1 is MNHEY and CDR2 SVGAGI. CDR3: CASSYSLQRGSSYEQYF. CDR3 nucleotide sequence: TGTGCCAGCAGTTACTCGTTGCAGCGGGGGTCCTCCTACGAGCAGTACTTC.

This clonotype was picked up many times. The V and J genes are TRBV5-5 and TRBJ2-4, with unresolved D. The CDR3 is made up of 15 amino acids. Trimming shortened V by 4 bases and J by 0 bases, and 11 bases separated the two germline ends. Germline V CDR1 and CDR2: SGHKS, YYEKEE (reference sequence). The CDR3 DNA follows: TGTGCCAGCAGCCCCTCTGTCTTAGCCAAAAACATTCAGTACTTC. Amino acids: CASSPSVLAKNIQYF.

At least ten counts were recorded for this clonotype. The chain couples TRBV5-1 to TRBJ1-1; D might be TRBD1 (5 bases). This CDR3 contains 16 residues. The germline V gene has CDR1 SGHRS and CDR2 YFSETQ. V shed 1 base and J shed 6 bases, with 19 bases lying between them. The CDR3 sequence: CASSLSGAPNLAEAFF. CDR3 sequence (DNA): TGCGCCAGCAGCTTGAGCGGGGCCCCGAATTTGGCTGAAGCTTTCTTT.

This clonotype was detected only a few times. J is TRBJ2-3 and V is TRBV5-1; D possibly corresponds to TRBD2 (6 bases). Germline CDR1 is SGHRS and CDR2 is YFSETQ. Trimming took off 2 bases at V and 2 bases at J, with 9 bases between the two ends. CDR3 size: 14 residues. CDR3: CASSFGGYTDTQYF. DNA for the CDR3: TGCGCCAGCAGCTTCGGGGGTTACACAGATACGCAGTATTTT.

This clonotype was seen many times. The rearrangement uses TRBV6-2 or TRBV6-3 and TRBJ1-5, with D uncertain. The CDR3 extends over 13 amino acids. V was clipped by 6 bases and J by 0 bases, with 6 bases between them. Germline V gives CDR1 MNHEY, CDR2 SVGEGT. CDR3 sequence: CASRDPSNQPQHF. The CDR3 DNA follows: TGTGCCAGCAGAGACCCTAGCAATCAGCCCCAGCATTTT.

This clonotype was recorded at least ten times. V usage is TRBV20-1 and J usage is TRBJ1-5; D gene unclear. Germline CDR1 and CDR2: DFQATT and SNEGSKA (reference sequence). The CDR3 spans 13 residues. The V end lost 6 bases, the J end lost 4 bases, and 13 bases lay between the germline ends. The CDR3: CSASGEFNQPQHF. The CDR3 DNA reads TGCAGTGCCAGCGGGGAGTTTAATCAGCCCCAGCATTTT.

This clonotype was picked up many times. The CDR3 DNA reads TGCGCCAGCAGCTTGGAACCGGGCGAGCAGTACTTC. It translates to CASSLEPGEQYF. The J gene is TRBJ2-7, the V gene TRBV5-1; D ambiguous. The CDR3 covers 12 residues. Trimming took off 0 bases at V and 6 bases at J, with 7 bases between the two ends. CDR1 SGHRS and CDR2 YFSETQ come from the germline V gene.

Ten or more counts support this clonotype. The J gene is TRBJ2-1, the V gene TRBV5-1; D unclear. This CDR3 has 12 residues. Trimming cost V 4 bases and J 8 bases, with 10 bases left between them. The germline CDR1 and CDR2 sequences are SGHRS and YFSETQ. In DNA, the CDR3 is TGCGCCAGCAGCCCCTATCGCGATGAGCAGTTCTTC. Protein: CASSPYRDEQFF.

This clonotype showed up just a few times. The chain joins TRBV20-1 to TRBJ1-2; maybe TRBD1 (6 bases). The CDR3 length is 16 residues. Deletions cut 2 bases from V and 4 bases from J, with 20 bases between. The V gene's germline CDR1 is DFQATT and CDR2 SNEGSKA (reference sequence). CDR3 amino acids: CSARPPGGGKGYGYTF. CDR3 coding DNA: TGCAGTGCTAGACCGCCGGGGGGGGGCAAGGGCTATGGCTACACCTTC.

This clonotype was detected ten times or more. This chain uses TRBV20-1 with TRBJ2-7; 7 nucleotides agree with TRBD1. V dropped 0 bases and J dropped 7; count of bases not matched to a gene: 12. The CDR3 is 15 amino acids. CDR1 is DFQATT and CDR2 is SNEGSKA in the germline V gene (reference sequence). The CDR3 loop is CSARDPQDRDGEQYF. The CDR3 nucleotides read TGCAGTGCTAGAGACCCCCAAGACAGGGACGGTGAGCAGTACTTC.

The CDR3 region is CATSDSRTDSYNEQFF. The CDR3 nucleotides read TGTGCCACCAGTGATTCCCGGACGGACTCCTACAATGAGCAGTTCTTC. J is TRBJ2-1 and V is TRBV24-1; D remains unclear. V was pared by 2 bases and J by 0 bases, with 10 bases between. The CDR3 loop spans 16 amino acids. The germline V gene has CDR1 KGHDR and CDR2 SFDVKD.

At least ten counts were recorded for this clonotype. CDR3 region: CSVDEQMNTEAFF. CDR3 bases: TGCAGCGTTGATGAGCAGATGAACACTGAAGCTTTCTTT. The gene calls are TRBV29-1 and TRBJ1-1; D not certain. The length of the CDR3 is 13 residues. Germline V gives CDR1 SQVTM, CDR2 ANQGSEA. The V end lost 3 bases, the J end lost 0 bases, and 8 bases lay between the germline ends.